This T cell receptor (beta chain) was obtained from a study of early T cells in non-severe SARS-CoV-2 infection. Study results and limitations: VDJdb matching favored anti-spike CD8 responses, missing private and CD4 specificities.

At least ten counts were recorded for this clonotype. What it binds is not known. Germline assignment: CDR1 MGHRA and CDR2 YSYEKL. The CDR3 loop spans 13 amino acids. V was trimmed by 2 bases and J by 10 bases, leaving 12 bases between them. Unique molecular identifiers were affixed to single, distinct cDNA molecules. TCRdb analysed the 5' RACE reads with MiXCR anew, one entry per CDR3 protein. The sample includes about 98,000 distinct CDR3 sequences, under 15% seen only once; the top ten take around 7%. The material sequenced was whole blood. The sequence was collected from an adult who was a healthcare worker with PCR-confirmed SARS-CoV-2 infection or an uninfected control (not recorded which). The V call is TRBV4-1, the J call TRBJ2-1, with D possibly being TRBD1 (5 bases). CDR3 amino acids: CASSQPRPGEQFF. DNA for the CDR3: TGCGCCAGCAGCCAACCGCGGCCAGGGGAGCAGTTCTTC.